The 10 T cell receptor beta chains given below trace back to one sample, sequenced in a study of shared clonotypes between healthy human individuals (TCRdb year 2020). The library was obtained by the immunoSEQ multiplex PCR assay. TCRdb mirrors the immuneACCESS table, restricted to in-frame sequences. Some clones are absent from its copies; in checked studies, under half trace to an unresolved V gene, and the reason for the others is unknown. Present in this sample are hundreds of thousands of clones, around four fifths of which were seen just once. Of the sample, 1.5% to 2% is held by the ten largest clones. Material for sequencing was memory CD4+ T cells sorted from blood. The sample's cell subset or site label, in plain terms: CD45RA-negative fraction. These receptors originate from a woman aged 30 to 39 in good health.

The V gene is TRBV6-6, the J gene TRBJ2-7; TRBD2 matches at 12 bases. This CDR3 spans 16 amino acids. J was trimmed by 6 bases and V by 0 bases; bases with no gene match: 6. CDR1 and CDR2 (germline): MNHNY, SVGAGI (reference sequence). The CDR3 spells CASSYSLAGGPGEQYF. The CDR3 DNA sequence: TGTGCCAGCAGTTACTCTCTAGCGGGAGGGCCGGGCGAGCAGTACTTC.

V and J are TRBV30 and TRBJ1-1, with D possibly being TRBD1 (6 bases). The V gene lost 1 base and the J gene lost 3 bases, with 12 bases spanning the gap. The germline CDR1 and CDR2 sequences are GTSNPN and SVGIG (reference sequence). The CDR3 extends over 14 amino acids. CDR3 coding DNA: TGTGCCTGGAGTGGACCGACAGGCCACACTGAAGCTTTCTTT. Encoded protein: CAWSGPTGHTEAFF.

This chain connects TRBV5-1 to TRBJ2-2, with 7 bases that match TRBD1. Germline V CDR1 and CDR2: SGHRS, YFSETQ. The J segment lost 4 bases and the V segment lost 5 bases, leaving 8 bases of the junction unmatched. CDR3 length equals 15 residues. CDR3 DNA: TGCGCCAGCAGTATGACAGGGAAGCCCACCGGGGAGCTGTTTTTT. Translating gives CASSMTGKPTGELFF. The variable domain in full, with the rest retrieved from reference TRBV5-1 and TRBJ2-2, is KAGVTQTPRYLIKTRGQQVTLSCSPISGHRSVSWYQQTPGQGLQFLFEYFSETQRNKGNFPGRFSGRQFSNSRSEMNVSTLELGDSALYLCASSMTGKPTGELFFGEGSRLTVL.

The chain combines TRBV5-1 with TRBJ2-3; unclear D gene. Between the trimmed V and J ends, which lost 0 bases and 1 base, there was a span of 9 bases. Germline V gene lookup returns CDR1 SGHRS and CDR2 YFSETQ. This CDR3 spans 15 amino acids. As DNA, the CDR3 is TGCGCCAGCAGCTTGGGATCCGACGGCACAGATACGCAGTATTTT. It is translated as CASSLGSDGTDTQYF.

CDR3 in DNA: TGCGCCAGCAGCAAACCGGGACAGGCCCTGAACACTGAAGCTTTCTTT. Its protein product is CASSKPGQALNTEAFF. The chain joins TRBV5-1 to TRBJ1-1, with TRBD1 identical over 8 bases. The germline gives CDR1 SGHRS, CDR2 YFSETQ. J lost 0 bases, V lost 4 bases, and 8 bases had no gene match. CDR3 length equals 16 residues.

This clone was detected only once. The rearrangement links TRBV27 to TRBJ2-7; D might be TRBD2 (6 bases). The CDR3 is made up of 16 amino acids. The germline V gene encodes CDR1 MNHEY and CDR2 SMNVEV (reference sequence). V lost 6 bases to trimming and J lost 3 bases, with 21 bases between them. The CDR3 loop is CASRPRAGTSDYEQYF. The CDR3 DNA reads TGTGCCAGCAGGCCCCGCGCCGGGACTTCGGACTACGAGCAGTACTTC.

Only a few counts were recorded for this clone. The chain links TRBV29-1 to TRBJ1-1; unclear D gene. Germline CDR1 and CDR2: SQVTM and ANQGSEA. Trimming removed 6 bases at V and 7 bases at J, with 15 bases between. The CDR3 contains 12 residues. CDR3 region: CSVPRSGGEAFF. CDR3 sequence (DNA): TGCAGCGTACCCCGGTCGGGAGGTGAAGCTTTCTTT.

The CDR3 region has the DNA TGTGCCAGCAGCTTGGCCGTACTAGCGGGGAATGTTGATACGCAGTATTTT. The encoded protein is CASSLAVLAGNVDTQYF. The gene calls are TRBV5-8 and TRBJ2-3, with TRBD2 matching over 10 bases. V lost 0 bases to trimming and J lost 6 bases; unmatched junction nucleotides: 10. Germline loops: CDR1 SGHTS, CDR2 YDEGEE. This CDR3 has 17 residues.

The chain employs TRBV5-1 and TRBJ1-5; D might be TRBD1 (5 bases). V lost 3 bases and J lost 7, with 11 bases in between. Germline lookup yields CDR1 SGHRS and CDR2 YFSETQ. The CDR3 totals 13 residues. As DNA, the CDR3 is TGCGCCAGCAGCTCGGGGGAAAGGCAGCCCCAGCATTTT. This translates into CASSSGERQPQHF.

As to this clone: Other DNA sequences in this sample translate to the same CDR3. This chain joins TRBV28 and TRBJ1-4; D remains unclear. Per germline, CDR1 MDHEN and CDR2 SYDVKM. V lost 6 bases, J lost 5 bases, and 10 bases lay in between. CDR3 length equals 13 residues. The CDR3 here is CASSPGSNEKLFF. The CDR3 DNA sequence: TGTGCCAGCAGCCCGGGTTCCAATGAAAAACTGTTTTTT.